This TCR beta chain stems from a study of CD8 T cells in Susac syndrome. In the study overall: Patients with Susac syndrome were therapy-naive, on corticosteroids, or on intravenous immunoglobulin alone at blood draw.

Reverse transcription of roughly 0.5 to 1 ug RNA used random hexamers. The TCR beta CDR3 was amplified by immunoSEQ multiplex PCR across 54 Vbeta, 13 Jbeta. TCRdb reprocessed the immunoSEQ multiplex PCR reads via MiXCR and lists one record per CDR3 protein. This table has 65,000 to 95,000 distinct CDR3 sequences, about 94% appearing once. Bulk CD8+ and CD4+ cells came from magnetic negative isolation; CD8+ TEMRA by FACS. J lost 11 bases, V lost 5 bases, and 11 bases had no gene match. CDR3 length equals 14 residues. CDR1 and CDR2 from the germline V gene are SQVTM and ANQGSEA. This clonotype has just one count.

This chain links TRBV29-1 with TRBJ1-5; 11 bases align to TRBD1. The clonotype originates from a human donor with Susac syndrome. The sequencing sample was made of CD8+ T cells from PBMCs. CDR3 coding DNA: TGCAGCGTTAGGGGACAGGGGGAATTCGGGGCCCAGCATTTT. Translating gives CSVRGQGEFGAQHF.